This T cell receptor beta chain appears in the sequencing data of a study of T cell responses to AZD1222 COVID-19 vaccine. In the study overall: Pooled together were second doses at about 4 or about 12 weeks.

Notes on the study in general: Repertoires were obtained solely post-peak T cell response. CD4 TCRs linked to vaccination spanned spike, dominating at 160-218 and 743-854. Among spike-specific TCRs, nearly half reportedly target unmutated variant regions.

In regard to this clone: Its antigen is unidentified.

V was cut by 6 bases and J by 5 bases, with 25 bases left in between. CDR3 size: 17 residues. Germline V CDR1 and CDR2: SNHLY, FYNNEI. Here immunoSEQ multiplex PCR was the method, and the copy in TCRdb shows in-frame clones only, minus some. This sample yields 120,000 or so clones, of which more than 75% are seen a single time; about 9.4% belongs to the top ten. The material sequenced was peripheral blood, taken on day 0 of AZD1222 vaccination. This clonotype originated in an adult in good health. The V gene is TRBV2, the J gene TRBJ1-1; D possibly corresponds to TRBD1 (5 bases). The CDR3 loop is CASSLVVGVIGRTEAFF. The CDR3 DNA reads as TGTGCCAGCAGCCTCGTCGTAGGGGTAATTGGTCGGACTGAAGCTTTCTTT.